Sequencing of this T cell receptor beta chain was carried out in a study of blood T cell repertoires in COVID-19. About the study: Samples taken during acute and convalescent COVID-19 were collected in the United States, Italy and Spain. From T cells, B-cell-depleted T cells, or PBMCs came the material, which was cDNA or gDNA.

Original handling: How many nucleated cells were present was estimated from reference gene primer amplification. Data came from immunoSEQ multiplex PCR; TCRdb stores just in-frame clones and leaves some out. That table is the source of V, J and clone size, and D and trimming were worked out from the DNA. The table records approximately 210,000 clones, about 88% of them present only once. V dropped 4 bases and J dropped 3; count of bases not matched to a gene: 6. CDR3 length: 14 residues. CDR1 is SGHRS, CDR2 YFSETQ, per germline. The sample was peripheral blood. V usage is TRBV5-1 and J usage is TRBJ2-5; 7 bases line up with TRBD1. The clonotype originates from a man aged 35-49 years with active or convalescent COVID-19. DNA for the CDR3: TGCGCCAGCAGCCGCAGACAGGGCGAAGAGACCCAGTACTTC. The encoded protein is CASSRRQGEETQYF.